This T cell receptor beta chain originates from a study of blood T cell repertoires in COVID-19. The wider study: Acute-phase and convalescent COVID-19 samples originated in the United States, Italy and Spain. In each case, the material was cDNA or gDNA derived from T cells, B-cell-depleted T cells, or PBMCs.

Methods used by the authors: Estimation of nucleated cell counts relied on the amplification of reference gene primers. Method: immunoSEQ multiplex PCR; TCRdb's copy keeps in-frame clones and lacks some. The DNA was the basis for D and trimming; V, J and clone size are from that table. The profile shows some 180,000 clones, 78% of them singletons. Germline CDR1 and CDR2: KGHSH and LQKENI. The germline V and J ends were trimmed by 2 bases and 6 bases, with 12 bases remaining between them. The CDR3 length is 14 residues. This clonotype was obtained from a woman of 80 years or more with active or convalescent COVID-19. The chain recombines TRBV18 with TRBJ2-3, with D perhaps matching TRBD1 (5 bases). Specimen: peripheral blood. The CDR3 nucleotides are TGTGCCAGCTCACCAACCACAGGAAGGGATACGCAGTATTTT. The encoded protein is CASSPTTGRDTQYF.